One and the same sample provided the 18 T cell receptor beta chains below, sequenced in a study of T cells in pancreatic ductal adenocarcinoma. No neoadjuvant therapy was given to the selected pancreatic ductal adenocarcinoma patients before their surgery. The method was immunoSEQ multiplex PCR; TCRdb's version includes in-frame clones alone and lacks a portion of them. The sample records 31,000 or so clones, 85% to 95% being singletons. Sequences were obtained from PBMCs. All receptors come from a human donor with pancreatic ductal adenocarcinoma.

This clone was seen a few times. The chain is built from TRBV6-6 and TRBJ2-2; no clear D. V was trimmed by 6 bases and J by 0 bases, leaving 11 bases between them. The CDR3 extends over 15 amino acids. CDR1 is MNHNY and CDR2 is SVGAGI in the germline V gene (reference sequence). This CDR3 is CASRSTDTNTGELFF. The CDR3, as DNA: TGTGCCAGCAGAAGTACAGATACGAACACCGGGGAGCTGTTTTTT.

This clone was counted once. The CDR3 spells CASSRGTSSYNEQFF. CDR3 DNA sequence: TGTGCCAGCAGCCGAGGGACTAGCTCCTACAATGAGCAGTTCTTC. This chain links TRBV14 with TRBJ2-1; 8 nucleotides match TRBD2. The V segment lost 4 bases and the J segment 0 bases; nucleotides outside the gene matches: 2. Germline CDR1 is SGHDN and CDR2 is FVKESK. The CDR3 contains 15 residues. The full variable domain, its missing parts supplied by reference TRBV14 and TRBJ2-1, is EAGVTQFPSHSVIEKGQTVTLRCDPISGHDNLYWYRRVMGKEIKFLLHFVKESKQDESGMPNNRFLAERTGGTYSTLKVQPAELEDSGVYFCASSRGTSSYNEQFFGPGTRLTVL.

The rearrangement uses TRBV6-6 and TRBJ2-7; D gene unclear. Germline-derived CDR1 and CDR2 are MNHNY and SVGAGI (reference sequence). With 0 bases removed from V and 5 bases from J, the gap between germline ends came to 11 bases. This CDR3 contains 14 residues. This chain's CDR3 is CASSYSLRRDEQYF. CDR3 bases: TGTGCCAGCAGTTACTCGTTGCGACGAGACGAGCAGTACTTC.

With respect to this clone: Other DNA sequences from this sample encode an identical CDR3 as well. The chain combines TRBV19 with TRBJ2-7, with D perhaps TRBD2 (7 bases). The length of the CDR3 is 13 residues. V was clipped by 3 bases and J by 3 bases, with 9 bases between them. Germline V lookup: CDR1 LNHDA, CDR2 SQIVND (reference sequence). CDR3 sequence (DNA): TGTGCCAGTAGTATGGGAGGGGGCTACGAGCAGTACTTC. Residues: CASSMGGGYEQYF.

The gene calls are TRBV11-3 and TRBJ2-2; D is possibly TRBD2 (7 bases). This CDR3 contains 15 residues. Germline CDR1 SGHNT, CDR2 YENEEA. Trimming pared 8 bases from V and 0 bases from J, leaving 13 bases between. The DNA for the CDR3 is TGTGCCAGCGGGGGGGGCAGTGCGAACACCGGGGAGCTGTTTTTT. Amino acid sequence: CASGGGSANTGELFF.

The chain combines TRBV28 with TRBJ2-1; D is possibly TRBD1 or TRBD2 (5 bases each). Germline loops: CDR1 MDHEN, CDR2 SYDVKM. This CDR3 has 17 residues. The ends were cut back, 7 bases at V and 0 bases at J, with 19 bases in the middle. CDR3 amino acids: CASTQAGTRNSYNEQFF. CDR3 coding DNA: TGTGCCAGCACCCAGGCCGGGACGAGGAACTCCTACAATGAGCAGTTCTTC. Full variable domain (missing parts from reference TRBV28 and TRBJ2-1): DVKVTQSSRYLVKRTGEKVFLECVQDMDHENMFWYRQDPGLGLRLIYFSYDVKMKEKGDIPEGYSVSREKKERFSLILESASTNQTSMYLCASTQAGTRNSYNEQFFGPGTRLTVL.

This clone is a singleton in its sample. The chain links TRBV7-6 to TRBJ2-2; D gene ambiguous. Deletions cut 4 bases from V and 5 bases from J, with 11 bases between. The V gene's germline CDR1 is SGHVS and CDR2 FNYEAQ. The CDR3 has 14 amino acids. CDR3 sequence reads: CASSSLGGTGELFF. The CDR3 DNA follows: TGTGCCAGCAGCTCCCTAGGCGGAACCGGGGAGCTGTTTTTT.

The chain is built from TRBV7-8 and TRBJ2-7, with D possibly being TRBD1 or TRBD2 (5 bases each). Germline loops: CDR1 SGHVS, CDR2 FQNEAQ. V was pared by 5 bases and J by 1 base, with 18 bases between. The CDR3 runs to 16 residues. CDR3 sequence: CASSPLWDGGSYEQYF. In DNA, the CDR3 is TGTGCCAGCAGCCCCCTTTGGGACGGAGGATCCTACGAGCAGTACTTC.

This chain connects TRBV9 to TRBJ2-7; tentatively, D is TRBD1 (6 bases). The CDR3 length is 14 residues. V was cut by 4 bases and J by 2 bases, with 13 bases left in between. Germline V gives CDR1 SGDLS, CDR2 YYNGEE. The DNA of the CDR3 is TGTGCCAGCAGCCCCGGGACACGAACCTACGAGCAGTACTTC. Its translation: CASSPGTRTYEQYF. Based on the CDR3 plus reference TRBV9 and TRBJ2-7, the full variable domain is DSGVTQTPKHLITATGQRVTLRCSPRSGDLSVYWYQQSLDQGLQFLIQYYNGEERAKGNILERFSAQQFPDLHSELNLSSLELGDSALYFCASSPGTRTYEQYFGPGTRLTVT.

The CDR3 sequence is CASSWRVPGGVSGNTIYF. Here the CDR3 DNA reads TGTGCCAGCAGCTGGAGGGTACCAGGGGGCGTCTCTGGAAACACCATATATTTT. This sequence joins TRBV5-6 and TRBJ1-3, with 8 bases that match TRBD1. The CDR3 contains 18 residues. From germline, CDR1 is SGHDT and CDR2 YYEEEE. V was pared by 3 bases and J by 0 bases, with 11 bases of the junction left unmatched.

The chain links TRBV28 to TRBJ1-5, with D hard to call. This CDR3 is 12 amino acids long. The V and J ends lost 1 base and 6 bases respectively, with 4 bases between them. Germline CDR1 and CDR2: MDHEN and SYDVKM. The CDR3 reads CASSLLVQPQHF. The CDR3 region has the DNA TGTGCCAGCAGTTTATTGGTTCAGCCCCAGCATTTT.

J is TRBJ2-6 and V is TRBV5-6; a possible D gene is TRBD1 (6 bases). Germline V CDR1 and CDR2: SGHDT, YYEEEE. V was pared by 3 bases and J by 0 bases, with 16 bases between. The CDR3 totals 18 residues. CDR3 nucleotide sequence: TGTGCCAGCAGCTCTCCGGGACACCGGGGCTCTGGGGCCAACGTCCTGACTTTC. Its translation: CASSSPGHRGSGANVLTF.

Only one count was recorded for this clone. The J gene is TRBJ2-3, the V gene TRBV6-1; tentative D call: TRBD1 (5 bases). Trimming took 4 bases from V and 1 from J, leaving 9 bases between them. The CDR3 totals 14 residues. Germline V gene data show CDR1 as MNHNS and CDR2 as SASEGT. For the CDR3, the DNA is TGTGCCAGCAGTGTTAGCAGGGGCACAGATACGCAGTATTTT. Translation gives CASSVSRGTDTQYF.

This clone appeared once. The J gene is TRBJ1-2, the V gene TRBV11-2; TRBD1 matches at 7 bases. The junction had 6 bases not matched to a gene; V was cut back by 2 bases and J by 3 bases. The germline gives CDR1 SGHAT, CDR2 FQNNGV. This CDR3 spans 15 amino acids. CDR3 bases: TGTGCCAGCAGCTTAACACCCACAGGGGACTATGGCTACACCTTC. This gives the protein CASSLTPTGDYGYTF.

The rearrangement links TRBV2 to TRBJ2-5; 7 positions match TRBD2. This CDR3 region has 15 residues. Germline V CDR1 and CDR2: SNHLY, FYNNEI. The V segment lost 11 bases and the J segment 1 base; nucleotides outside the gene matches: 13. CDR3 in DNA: TGTGCCGCCGTAGGGGCTAGCGGTCGCCAAGAGACCCAGTACTTC. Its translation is CAAVGASGRQETQYF. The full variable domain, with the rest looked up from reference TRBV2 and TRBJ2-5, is EPEVTQTPSHQVTQMGQEVILRCVPISNHLYFYWYRQILGQKVEFLVSFYNNEISEKSEIFDDQFSVERPDGSNFTLKIRSTKLEDSAMYFCAAVGASGRQETQYFGPGTRLLVL.

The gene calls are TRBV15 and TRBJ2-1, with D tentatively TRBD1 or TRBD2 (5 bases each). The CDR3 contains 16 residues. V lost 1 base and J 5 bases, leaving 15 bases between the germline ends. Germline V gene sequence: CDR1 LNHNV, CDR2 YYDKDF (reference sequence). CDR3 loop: CATSRAAGTFNNEQFF. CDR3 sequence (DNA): TGTGCCACCAGCAGAGCGGCAGGGACGTTTAACAATGAGCAGTTCTTC.

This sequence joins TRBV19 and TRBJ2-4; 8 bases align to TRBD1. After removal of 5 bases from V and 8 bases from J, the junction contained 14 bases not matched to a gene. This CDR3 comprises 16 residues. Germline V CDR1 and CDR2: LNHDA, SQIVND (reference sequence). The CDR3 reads CASSFLPGRGLDIQYF. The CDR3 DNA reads TGTGCCAGTAGTTTCCTCCCCGGCAGGGGGCTGGACATTCAGTACTTC.

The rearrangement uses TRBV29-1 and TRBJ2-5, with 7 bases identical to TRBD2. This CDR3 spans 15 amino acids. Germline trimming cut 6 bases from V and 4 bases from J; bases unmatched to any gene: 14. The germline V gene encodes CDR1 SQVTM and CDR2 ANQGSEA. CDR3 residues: CSVIGGGRVRETQYF. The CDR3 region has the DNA TGCAGCGTCATTGGTGGGGGGAGGGTACGAGAGACCCAGTACTTC.